This T cell receptor beta chain is drawn from a study of cytomegalovirus exposure and HLA in healthy donors. Study-wide points: Some V segments (TRBV6-2 and TRBV6-3 among them) were excluded as indistinguishable. DRB1 had the most TCR associations and HLA-C the fewest, a later analysis found, with rates varying by HLA locus.

13 Jbeta primers and 60 Vbeta primers were used for the PCR. This table comes from immunoSEQ multiplex PCR, and its TCRdb copy is limited to in-frame clones, with some not included. The table shows more than 150,000 clones, with over 70% occurring only once. With regard to this clone: What it binds is unknown.

Though probably carrying unrecorded immune exposures, donors were nominally healthy at sampling. This CDR3 has 16 residues. From germline, CDR1 is LGHNA and CDR2 YNFKEQ. V lost 1 base to trimming and J lost 0 bases; unmatched junction nucleotides: 5. Material: PBMCs. The chain recombines TRBV4-2 with TRBJ1-1; 7 bases align to TRBD1. This TCR was sampled from a woman aged 40-49 years in good health and CMV-seropositive. The CDR3 nucleotides are TGTGCCAGCAGCCAAGGGGGACAGCCAATGAACACTGAAGCTTTCTTT. Residues: CASSQGGQPMNTEAFF.